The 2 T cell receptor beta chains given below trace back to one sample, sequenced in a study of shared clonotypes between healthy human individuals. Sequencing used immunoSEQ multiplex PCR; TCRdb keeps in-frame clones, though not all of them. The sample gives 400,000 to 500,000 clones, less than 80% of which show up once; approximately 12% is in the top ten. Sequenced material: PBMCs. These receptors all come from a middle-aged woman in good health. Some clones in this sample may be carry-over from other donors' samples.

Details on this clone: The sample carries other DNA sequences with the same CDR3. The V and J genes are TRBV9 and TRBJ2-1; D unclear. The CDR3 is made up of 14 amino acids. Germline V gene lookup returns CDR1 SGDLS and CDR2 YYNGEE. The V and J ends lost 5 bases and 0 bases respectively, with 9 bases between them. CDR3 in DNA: TGTGCCAGCAGACCTTTGAGCTCCTACAATGAGCAGTTCTTC. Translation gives CASRPLSSYNEQFF.

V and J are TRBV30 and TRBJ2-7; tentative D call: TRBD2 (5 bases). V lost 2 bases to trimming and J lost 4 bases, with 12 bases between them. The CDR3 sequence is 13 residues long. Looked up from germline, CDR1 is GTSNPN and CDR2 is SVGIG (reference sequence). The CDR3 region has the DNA TGTGCCTGGAGTACCCTAGGAGGTTACGAGCAGTACTTC. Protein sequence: CAWSTLGGYEQYF.